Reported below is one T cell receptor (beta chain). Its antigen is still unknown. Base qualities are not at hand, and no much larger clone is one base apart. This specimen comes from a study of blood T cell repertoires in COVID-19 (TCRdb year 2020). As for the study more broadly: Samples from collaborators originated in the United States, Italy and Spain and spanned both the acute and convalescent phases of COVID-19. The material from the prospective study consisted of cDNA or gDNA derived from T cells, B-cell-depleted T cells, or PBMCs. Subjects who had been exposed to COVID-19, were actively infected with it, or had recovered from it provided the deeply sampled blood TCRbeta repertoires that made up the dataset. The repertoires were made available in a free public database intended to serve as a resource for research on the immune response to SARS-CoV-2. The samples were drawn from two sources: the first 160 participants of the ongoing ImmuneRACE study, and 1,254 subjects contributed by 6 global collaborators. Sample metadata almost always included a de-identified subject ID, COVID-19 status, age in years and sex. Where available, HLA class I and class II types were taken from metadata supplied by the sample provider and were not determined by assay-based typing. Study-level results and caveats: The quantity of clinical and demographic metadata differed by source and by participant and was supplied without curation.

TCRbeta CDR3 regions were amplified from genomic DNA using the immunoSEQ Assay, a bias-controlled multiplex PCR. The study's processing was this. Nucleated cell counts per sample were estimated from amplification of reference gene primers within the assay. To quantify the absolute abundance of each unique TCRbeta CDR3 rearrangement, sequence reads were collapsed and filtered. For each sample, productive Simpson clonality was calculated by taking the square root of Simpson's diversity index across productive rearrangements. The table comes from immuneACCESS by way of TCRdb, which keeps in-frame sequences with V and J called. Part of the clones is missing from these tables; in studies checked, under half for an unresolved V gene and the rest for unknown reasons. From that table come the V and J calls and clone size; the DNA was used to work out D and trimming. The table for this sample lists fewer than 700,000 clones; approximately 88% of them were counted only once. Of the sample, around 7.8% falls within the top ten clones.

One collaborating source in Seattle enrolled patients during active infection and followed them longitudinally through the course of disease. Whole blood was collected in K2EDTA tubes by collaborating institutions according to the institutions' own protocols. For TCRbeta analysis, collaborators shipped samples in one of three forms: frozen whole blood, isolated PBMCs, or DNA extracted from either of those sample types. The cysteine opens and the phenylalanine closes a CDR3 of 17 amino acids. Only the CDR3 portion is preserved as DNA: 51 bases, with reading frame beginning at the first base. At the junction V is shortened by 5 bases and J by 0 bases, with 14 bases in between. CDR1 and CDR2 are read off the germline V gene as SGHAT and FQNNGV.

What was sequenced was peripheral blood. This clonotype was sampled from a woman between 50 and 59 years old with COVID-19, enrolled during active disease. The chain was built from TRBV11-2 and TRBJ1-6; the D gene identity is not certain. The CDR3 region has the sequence CASSPHPDFSYNSPLHF. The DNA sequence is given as TGTGCCAGCAGCCCTCACCCGGACTTCTCCTATAATTCACCCCTCCACTTT.